What follows are 8 T cell receptor beta chains derived from one specimen sequenced in a study of human thymus T cells. The assay was immunoSEQ multiplex PCR, and TCRdb's table has in-frame clones only and misses some. The sample has approximately 46,000 clones, 85% to 95% seen once; the top ten hold approximately 0.15%. Sequencing used blood. These TCRs come from a girl under two years old with a congenital heart defect but otherwise immunologically healthy.

The chain is built from TRBV18 and TRBJ2-1; 7 positions match TRBD2. Trimming at V came to 2 bases and at J to 2 bases, leaving 6 bases not matched to a gene. This CDR3 has 16 amino acids. Germline V lookup: CDR1 KGHSH, CDR2 LQKENI. This CDR3 reads CASSPEGGRPYNEQFF. The CDR3 DNA reads as TGTGCCAGCTCACCAGAGGGAGGGCGACCCTACAATGAGCAGTTCTTC.

This clone was picked up a small number of times. This chain uses TRBV10-1 with TRBJ2-7; D may be TRBD1 (6 bases). Trimming stripped 6 bases from V and 6 bases from J, with 15 bases between. This CDR3 spans 13 amino acids. Looked up from germline, CDR1 is WNHNN and CDR2 is SYGVQD (reference sequence). The CDR3 bases are TGCGCCAGCAGCAAAGACAGGAAAGGCGAGCAGTACTTC. Translated: CASSKDRKGEQYF.

The chain is built from TRBV6-4 and TRBJ1-2; TRBD1 matches at 10 bases. V gave up 6 bases and J gave up 12 bases; unmatched junction bases: 13. The CDR3 spans 14 residues. Germline V gives CDR1 MRHNA, CDR2 SNTAGT. The CDR3 DNA is TGTGCCAGCAGCGCGTCCCGGGACAGGGGTTCGCACACCTTC. It encodes CASSASRDRGSHTF.

The count of this clone is one. V is TRBV19 and J is TRBJ1-1; D is perhaps TRBD1 (6 bases). CDR3 size: 15 residues. V lost 5 bases and J 1 base, leaving 14 bases between the germline ends. The germline CDR1 and CDR2 sequences are LNHDA and SQIVND (reference sequence). The CDR3 sequence is CASSAAGTPNTEAFF. CDR3 bases: TGTGCCAGTAGTGCGGCCGGGACACCGAACACTGAAGCTTTCTTT.

The rearrangement links TRBV5-4 to TRBJ2-2; D is perhaps TRBD1 (6 bases). Germline V gene sequence: CDR1 SGHNT, CDR2 YYREEE (reference sequence). With 3 bases removed from V and 3 bases from J, the gap between germline ends came to 9 bases. The CDR3 contains 14 residues. CDR3 coding DNA: TGTGCCAGCAGCTCCCGACAGGACACCGGGGAGCTGTTTTTT. Amino acids: CASSSRQDTGELFF.

This rearrangement joins TRBV29-1 to TRBJ1-2; no clear D gene. The CDR3 sequence is 9 residues long. In germline, CDR1 is SQVTM, CDR2 ANQGSEA. V gave up 5 bases and J gave up 3 bases, with 1 base separating them. In DNA form, the CDR3 reads TGCAGCGTTCACTATGGCTACACCTTC. It codes for CSVHYGYTF.

V gene TRBV25-1 combines with J gene TRBJ2-1, with D uncertain. CDR3 size: 13 residues. Germline V lookup: CDR1 MGHDK, CDR2 SYGVNS. V lost 2 bases to trimming and J lost 6 bases, with 8 bases between them. The CDR3 here is CASSETSANEQFF. The CDR3 DNA reads as TGTGCCAGCAGTGAAACCTCGGCCAATGAGCAGTTCTTC.

This clone has just a few counts. The chain employs TRBV19 and TRBJ1-1; weak D call: TRBD1 (5 bases). The CDR3 has 13 residues. Germline V gene lookup returns CDR1 LNHDA and CDR2 SQIVND (reference sequence). V was shortened by 6 bases and J by 0 bases, with 8 bases between the two germline ends. The CDR3 sequence: CASRGTVNTEAFF. The DNA of the CDR3 is TGTGCCAGTAGAGGGACGGTGAACACTGAAGCTTTCTTT. Filled out from reference TRBV19 and TRBJ1-1, the complete variable domain reads DGGITQSPKYLFRKEGQNVTLSCEQNLNHDAMYWYRQDPGQGLRLIYYSQIVNDFQKGDIAEGYSVSREKKESFPLTVTSAQKNPTAFYLCASRGTVNTEAFFGQGTRLTVV.